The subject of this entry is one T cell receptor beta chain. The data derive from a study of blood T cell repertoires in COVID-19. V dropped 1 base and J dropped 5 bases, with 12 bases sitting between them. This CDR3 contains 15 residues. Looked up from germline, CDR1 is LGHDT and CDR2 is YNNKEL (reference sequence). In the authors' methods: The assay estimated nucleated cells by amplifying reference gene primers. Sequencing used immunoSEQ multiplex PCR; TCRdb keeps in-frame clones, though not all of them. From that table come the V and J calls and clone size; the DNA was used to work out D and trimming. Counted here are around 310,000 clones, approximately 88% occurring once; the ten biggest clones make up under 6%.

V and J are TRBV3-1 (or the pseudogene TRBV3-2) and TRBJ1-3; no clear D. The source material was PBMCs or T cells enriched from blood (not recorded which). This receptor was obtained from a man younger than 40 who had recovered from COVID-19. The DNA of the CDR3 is TGTGCCAGCAGCCAAGGGACGGGAAGTAGAAACACCATATATTTT. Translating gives CASSQGTGSRNTIYF.